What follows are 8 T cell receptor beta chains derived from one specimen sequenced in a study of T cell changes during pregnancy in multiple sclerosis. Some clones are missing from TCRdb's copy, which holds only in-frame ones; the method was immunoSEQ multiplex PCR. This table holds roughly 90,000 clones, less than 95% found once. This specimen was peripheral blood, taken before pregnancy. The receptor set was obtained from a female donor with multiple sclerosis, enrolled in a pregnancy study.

CDR3 sequence: CASSPRAGVSYNEQFF. Here the CDR3 DNA reads TGTGCCAGTAGTCCTCGGGCGGGGGTCTCCTACAATGAGCAGTTCTTC. J is TRBJ2-1 and V is TRBV19; 7 bases map to TRBD2. The CDR3 sequence is 16 residues long. Trimming cost V 5 bases and J 0 bases; bases outside gene matches: 7. Per the germline V gene, CDR1 is LNHDA and CDR2 is SQIVND (reference sequence).

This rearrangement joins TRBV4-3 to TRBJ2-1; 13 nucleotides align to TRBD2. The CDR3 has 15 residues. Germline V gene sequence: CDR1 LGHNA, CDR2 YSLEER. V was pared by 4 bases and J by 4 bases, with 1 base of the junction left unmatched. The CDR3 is CASSRTSGGYNEQFF. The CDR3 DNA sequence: TGCGCCAGCAGCCGGACTAGCGGGGGATACAATGAGCAGTTCTTC.

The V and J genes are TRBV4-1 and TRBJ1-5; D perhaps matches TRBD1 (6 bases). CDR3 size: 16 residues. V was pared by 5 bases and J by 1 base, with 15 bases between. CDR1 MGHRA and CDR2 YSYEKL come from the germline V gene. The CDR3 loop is CASSSTGKGSNQPQHF. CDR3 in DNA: TGCGCCAGCAGCTCAACAGGGAAGGGAAGCAATCAGCCCCAGCATTTT.

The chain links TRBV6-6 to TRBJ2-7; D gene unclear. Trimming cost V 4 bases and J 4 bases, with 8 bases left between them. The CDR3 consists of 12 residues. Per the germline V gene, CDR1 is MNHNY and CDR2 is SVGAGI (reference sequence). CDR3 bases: TGTGCCAGCAGTTTGACACAATACGAGCAGTACTTC. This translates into CASSLTQYEQYF.

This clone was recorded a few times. The CDR3 nucleotides read TGTGCCAGCAGCTTAGGAGGAGTCGGGAGGGGGGAGGCCCTCCACTTT. Translated, it gives CASSLGGVGRGEALHF. The gene calls are TRBV11-2 and TRBJ1-6, with D tentatively TRBD1 (6 bases). The V gene's germline CDR1 is SGHAT and CDR2 FQNNGV. The CDR3 is 16 amino acids. Trimming cost V 1 base and J 14 bases, with 21 bases left between them.

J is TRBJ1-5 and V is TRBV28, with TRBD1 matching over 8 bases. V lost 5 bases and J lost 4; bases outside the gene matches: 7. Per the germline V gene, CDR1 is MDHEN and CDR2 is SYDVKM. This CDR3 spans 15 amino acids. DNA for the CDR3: TGTGCCAGCAGTGGGACAGGCAAGGGTAATCAGCCCCAGCATTTT. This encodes CASSGTGKGNQPQHF.

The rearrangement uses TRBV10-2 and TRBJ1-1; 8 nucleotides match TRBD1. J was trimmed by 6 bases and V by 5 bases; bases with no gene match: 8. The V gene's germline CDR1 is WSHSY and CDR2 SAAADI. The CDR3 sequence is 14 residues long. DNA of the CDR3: TGCGCCAGCAGTCCTGACAGGGGAGGCCCTGAAGCTTTCTTT. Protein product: CASSPDRGGPEAFF.

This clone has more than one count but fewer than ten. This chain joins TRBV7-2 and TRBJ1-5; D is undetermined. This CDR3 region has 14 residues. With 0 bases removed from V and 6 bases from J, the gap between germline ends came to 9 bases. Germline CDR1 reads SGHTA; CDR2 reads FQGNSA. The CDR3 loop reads CASSLAGRGQPQHF. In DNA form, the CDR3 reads TGTGCCAGCAGCTTAGCAGGGCGGGGTCAGCCCCAGCATTTT.